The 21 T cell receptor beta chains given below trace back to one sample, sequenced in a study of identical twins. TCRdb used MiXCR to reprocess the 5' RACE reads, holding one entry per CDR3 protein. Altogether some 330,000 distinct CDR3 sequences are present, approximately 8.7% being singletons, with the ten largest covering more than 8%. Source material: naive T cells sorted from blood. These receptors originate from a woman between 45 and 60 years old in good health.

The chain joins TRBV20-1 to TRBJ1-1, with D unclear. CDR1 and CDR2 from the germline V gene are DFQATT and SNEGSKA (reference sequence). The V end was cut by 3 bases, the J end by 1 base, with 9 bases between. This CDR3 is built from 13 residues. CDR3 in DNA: TGCAGTGCTAGTTTTGGAGGGAACACTGAAGCTTTCTTT. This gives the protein CSASFGGNTEAFF.

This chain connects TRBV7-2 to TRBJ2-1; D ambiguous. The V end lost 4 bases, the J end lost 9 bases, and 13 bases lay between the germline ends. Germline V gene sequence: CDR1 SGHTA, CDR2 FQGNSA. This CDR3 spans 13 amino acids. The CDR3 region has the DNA TGTGCCAGCAGCTCTACATCGAACTTTGAGCAGTTCTTC. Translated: CASSSTSNFEQFF. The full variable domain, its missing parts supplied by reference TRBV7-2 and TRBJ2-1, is GAGVSQSPSNKVTEKGKDVELRCDPISGHTALYWYRQSLGQGLEFLIYFQGNSAPDKSGLPSDRFSAERTGGSVSTLTIQRTQQEDSAVYLCASSSTSNFEQFFGPGTRLTVL.

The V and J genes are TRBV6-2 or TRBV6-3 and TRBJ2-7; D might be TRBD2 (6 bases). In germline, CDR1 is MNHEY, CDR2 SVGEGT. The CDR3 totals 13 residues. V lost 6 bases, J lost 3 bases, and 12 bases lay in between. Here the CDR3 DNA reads TGTGCCAGCAGGGGGACTGGTTACTACGAGCAGTACGTC. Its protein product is CASRGTGYYEQYV.

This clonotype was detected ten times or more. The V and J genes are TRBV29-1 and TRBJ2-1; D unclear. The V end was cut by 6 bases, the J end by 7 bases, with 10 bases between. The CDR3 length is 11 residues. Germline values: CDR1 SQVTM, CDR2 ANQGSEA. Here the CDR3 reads CSVHSGNEQFF. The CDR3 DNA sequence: TGCAGCGTCCATAGTGGAAATGAGCAGTTCTTC.

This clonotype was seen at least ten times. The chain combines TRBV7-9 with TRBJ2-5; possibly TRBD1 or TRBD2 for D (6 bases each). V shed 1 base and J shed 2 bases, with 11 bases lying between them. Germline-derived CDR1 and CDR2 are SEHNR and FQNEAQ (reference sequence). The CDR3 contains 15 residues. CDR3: CASSLVQGRQETQYF. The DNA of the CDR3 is TGTGCCAGCAGCTTAGTCCAGGGGAGGCAAGAGACCCAGTACTTC.

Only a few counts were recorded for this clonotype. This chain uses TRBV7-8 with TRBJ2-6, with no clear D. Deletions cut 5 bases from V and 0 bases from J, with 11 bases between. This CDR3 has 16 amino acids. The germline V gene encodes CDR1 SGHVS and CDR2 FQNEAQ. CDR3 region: CASSTRSTSGANVLTF. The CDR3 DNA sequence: TGTGCCAGCAGCACCCGAAGTACCTCTGGGGCCAACGTCCTGACTTTC.

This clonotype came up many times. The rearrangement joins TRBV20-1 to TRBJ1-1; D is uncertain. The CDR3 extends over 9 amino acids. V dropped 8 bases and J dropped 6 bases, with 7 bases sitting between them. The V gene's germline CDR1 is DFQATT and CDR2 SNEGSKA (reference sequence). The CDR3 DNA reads TGCAGTACCGGCGCTGAAGCTTTCTTT. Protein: CSTGAEAFF.

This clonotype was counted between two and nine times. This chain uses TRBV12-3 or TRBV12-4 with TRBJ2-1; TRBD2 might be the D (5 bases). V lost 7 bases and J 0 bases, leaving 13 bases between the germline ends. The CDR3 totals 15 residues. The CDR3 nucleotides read TGTGCCAGCAAGAGGGAAATTAGCTCCTACAATGAGCAGTTCTTC. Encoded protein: CASKREISSYNEQFF.

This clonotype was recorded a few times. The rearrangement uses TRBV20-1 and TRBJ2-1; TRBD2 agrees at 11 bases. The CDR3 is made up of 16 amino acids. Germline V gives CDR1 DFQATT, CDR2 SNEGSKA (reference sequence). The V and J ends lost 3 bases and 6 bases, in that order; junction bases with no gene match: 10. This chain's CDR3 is CSASSLLAGETNEQFF. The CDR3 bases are TGCAGTGCTAGCTCCTTACTAGCGGGAGAGACCAATGAGCAGTTCTTC.

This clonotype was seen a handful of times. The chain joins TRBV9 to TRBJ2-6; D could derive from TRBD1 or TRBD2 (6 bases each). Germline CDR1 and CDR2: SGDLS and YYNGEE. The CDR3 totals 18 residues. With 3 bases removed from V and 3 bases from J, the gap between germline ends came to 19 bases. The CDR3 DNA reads TGTGCCAGCAGCGGGACGGGGGCCGCGATATTTGGGGCCAACGTCCTGACTTTC. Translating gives CASSGTGAAIFGANVLTF.

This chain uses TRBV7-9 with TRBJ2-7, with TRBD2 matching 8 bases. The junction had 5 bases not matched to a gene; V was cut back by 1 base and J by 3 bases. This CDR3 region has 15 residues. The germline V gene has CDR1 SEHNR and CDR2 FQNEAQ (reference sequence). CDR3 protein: CASSLEGLVGYEQYF. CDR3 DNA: TGTGCCAGCAGCTTAGAGGGACTAGTGGGCTACGAGCAGTACTTC. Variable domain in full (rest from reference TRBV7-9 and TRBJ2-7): DTGVSQNPRHKITKRGQNVTFRCDPISEHNRLYWYRQTLGQGPEFLTYFQNEAQLEKSRLLSDRFSAERPKGSFSTLEIQRTEQGDSAMYLCASSLEGLVGYEQYFGPGTRLTVT.

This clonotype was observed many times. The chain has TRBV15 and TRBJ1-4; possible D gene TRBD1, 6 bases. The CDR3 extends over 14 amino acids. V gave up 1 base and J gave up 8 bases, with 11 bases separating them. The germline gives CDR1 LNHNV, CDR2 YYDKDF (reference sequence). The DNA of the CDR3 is TGTGCCACCAGCAGAGTCAACAGGGAGGAAAAACTGTTTTTT. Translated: CATSRVNREEKLFF.

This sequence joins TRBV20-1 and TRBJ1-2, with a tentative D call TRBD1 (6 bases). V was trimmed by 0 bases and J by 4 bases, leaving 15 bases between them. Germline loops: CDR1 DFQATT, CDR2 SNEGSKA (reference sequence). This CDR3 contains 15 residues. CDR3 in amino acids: CSARDHKQGFYGYTF. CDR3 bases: TGCAGTGCTAGAGATCACAAACAGGGATTCTATGGCTACACCTTC.

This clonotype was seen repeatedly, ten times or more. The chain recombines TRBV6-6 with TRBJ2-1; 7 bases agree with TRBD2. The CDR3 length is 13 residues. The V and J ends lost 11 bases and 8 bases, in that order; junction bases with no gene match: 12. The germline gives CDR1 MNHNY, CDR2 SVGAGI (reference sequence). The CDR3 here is CAAGETSIYEQFF. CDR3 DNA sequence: TGTGCCGCCGGGGAGACTAGCATCTATGAGCAGTTCTTC.

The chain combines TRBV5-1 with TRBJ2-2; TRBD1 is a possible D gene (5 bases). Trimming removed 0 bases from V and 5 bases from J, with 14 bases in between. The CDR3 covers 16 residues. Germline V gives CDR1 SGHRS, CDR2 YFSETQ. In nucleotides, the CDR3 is TGCGCCAGCAGCTTGGCCTTCAGGGAAGAGACCGGGGAGCTGTTTTTT. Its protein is CASSLAFREETGELFF.

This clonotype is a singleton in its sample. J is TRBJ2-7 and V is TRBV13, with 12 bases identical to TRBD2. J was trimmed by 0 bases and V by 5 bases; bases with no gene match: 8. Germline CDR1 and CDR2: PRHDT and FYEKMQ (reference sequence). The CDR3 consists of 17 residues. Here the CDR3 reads CASSPTSGRPNSYEQYF. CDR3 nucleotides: TGTGCCAGCAGCCCCACTAGCGGGAGGCCCAACTCCTACGAGCAGTACTTC.

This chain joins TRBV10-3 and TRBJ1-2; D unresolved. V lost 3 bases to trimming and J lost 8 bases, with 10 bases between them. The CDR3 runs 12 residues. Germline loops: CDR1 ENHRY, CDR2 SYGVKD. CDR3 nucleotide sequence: TGTGCCATCAGTGACCCCACCTGGGGCTACACCTTC. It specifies CAISDPTWGYTF.

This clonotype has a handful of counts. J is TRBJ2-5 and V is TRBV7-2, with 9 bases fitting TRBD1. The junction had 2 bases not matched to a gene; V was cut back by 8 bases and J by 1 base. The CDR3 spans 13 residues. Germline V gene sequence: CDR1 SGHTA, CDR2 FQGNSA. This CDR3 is CASETGGQETQYF. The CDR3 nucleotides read TGTGCCAGCGAGACAGGGGGCCAAGAGACCCAGTACTTC.

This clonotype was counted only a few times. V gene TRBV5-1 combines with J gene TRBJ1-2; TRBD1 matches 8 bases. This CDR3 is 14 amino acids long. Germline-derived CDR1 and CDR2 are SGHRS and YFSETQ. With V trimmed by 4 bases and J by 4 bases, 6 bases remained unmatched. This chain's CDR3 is CASSVGQDGYGYTF. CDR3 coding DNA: TGCGCCAGCAGCGTGGGACAGGACGGCTATGGCTACACCTTC.

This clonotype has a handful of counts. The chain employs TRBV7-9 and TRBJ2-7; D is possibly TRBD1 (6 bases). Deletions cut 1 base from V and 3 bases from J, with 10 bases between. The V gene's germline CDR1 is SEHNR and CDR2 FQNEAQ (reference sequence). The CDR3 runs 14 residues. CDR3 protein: CASSLVSDSYEQYF. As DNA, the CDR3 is TGTGCCAGCAGCTTAGTTTCGGACAGCTACGAGCAGTACTTC.

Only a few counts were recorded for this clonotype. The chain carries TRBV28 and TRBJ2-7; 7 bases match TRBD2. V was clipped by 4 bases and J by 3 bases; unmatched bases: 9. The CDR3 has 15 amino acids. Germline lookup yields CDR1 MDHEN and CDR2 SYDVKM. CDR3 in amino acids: CASSSPRTSVYEQYF. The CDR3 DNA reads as TGTGCCAGCAGTTCCCCTCGGACTAGTGTCTACGAGCAGTACTTC.